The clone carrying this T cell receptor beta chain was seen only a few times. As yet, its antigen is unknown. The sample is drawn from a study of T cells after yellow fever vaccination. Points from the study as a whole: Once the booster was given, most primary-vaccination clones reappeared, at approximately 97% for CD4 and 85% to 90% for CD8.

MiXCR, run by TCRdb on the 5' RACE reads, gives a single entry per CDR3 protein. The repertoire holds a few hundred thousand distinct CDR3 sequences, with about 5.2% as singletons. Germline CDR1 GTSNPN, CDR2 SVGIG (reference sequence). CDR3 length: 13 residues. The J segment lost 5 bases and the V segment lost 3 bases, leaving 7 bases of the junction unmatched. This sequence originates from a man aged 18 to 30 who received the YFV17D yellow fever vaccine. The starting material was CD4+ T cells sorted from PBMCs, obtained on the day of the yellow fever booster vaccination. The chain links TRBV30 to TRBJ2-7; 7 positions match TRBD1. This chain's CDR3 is CAWSGTVRDEQYF. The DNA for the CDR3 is TGTGCCTGGAGCGGGACAGTCAGGGACGAGCAGTACTTC.